The TCR beta chain under discussion was sequenced for a study of T-cell memory formation after mild COVID-19. Study-level findings and limits: Second-wave clones peaking on day 37 lacked confirmed SARS-CoV-2 specificity. Some SARS-CoV-2-responding clones were already detected in memory before infection. CD4+ bias marked clones expanding day 15 to 37, unlike balanced contracting clones.

CDR1 is SGDLS and CDR2 is YYNGEE in the germline V gene. The CDR3 is made up of 14 amino acids. Trimming took off 3 bases at V and 10 bases at J, with 14 bases between the two ends. In regard to this clonotype: Its antigen remains unknown.

TCRdb passed the 5' RACE reads through MiXCR, listing each CDR3 protein once. The sample has about 320,000 distinct CDR3 sequences, around an eighth seen once. The sample comprised PBMCs or a T cell subset sorted from them (not recorded which). This chain connects TRBV9 to TRBJ1-6; possibly TRBD1 for D (5 bases). This receptor was obtained from a young man who had mild COVID-19 (a few samples of this study predate the infection). Cell type and time point are not known. The CDR3, as DNA: TGTGCCAGCAGCGCGGGGACGTTAAAATCACCCCTCCACTTT. Its protein product is CASSAGTLKSPLHF.